This T cell receptor (beta chain) was captured in a study of T cell responses to AZD1222 COVID-19 vaccine. Study at large: Pooled together were second doses at about 4 or about 12 weeks.

The method was immunoSEQ multiplex PCR; TCRdb's version includes in-frame clones alone and lacks a portion of them. The table shows 150,000 to 180,000 clones, with around 89% occurring only once. The germline CDR1 and CDR2 sequences are SGHRS and YFSETQ. The germline V and J ends were trimmed by 5 bases and 0 bases, with 8 bases remaining between them. The length of the CDR3 is 13 residues. The TCR sequence derives from an adult in good health. The sample was peripheral blood, taken on day 0 of AZD1222 vaccination. V gene TRBV5-1 combines with J gene TRBJ1-2; D is unresolved. The CDR3 nucleotides are TGCGCCAGCAGACAGAACACTAACTATGGCTACACCTTC. Translated, it gives CASRQNTNYGYTF.